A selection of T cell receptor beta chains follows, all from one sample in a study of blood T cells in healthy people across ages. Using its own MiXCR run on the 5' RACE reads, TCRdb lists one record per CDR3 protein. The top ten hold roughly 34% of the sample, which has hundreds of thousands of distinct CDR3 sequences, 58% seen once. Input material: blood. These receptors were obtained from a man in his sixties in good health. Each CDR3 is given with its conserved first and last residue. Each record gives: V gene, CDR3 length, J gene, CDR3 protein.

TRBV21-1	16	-	CASSHPSSGGAREQYF
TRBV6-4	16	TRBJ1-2	CASSPRAGGDLSGYTF
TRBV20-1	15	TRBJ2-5	CSARSTGRVQETQYF
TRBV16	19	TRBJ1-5	CASSQSGLKMTGKNQPQHF
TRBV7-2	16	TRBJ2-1	CASSLQGGFSYNEQFF
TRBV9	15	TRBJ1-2	CASSPWQDLNYGYTF
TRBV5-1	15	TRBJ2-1	CASSLGGESYNEQFF
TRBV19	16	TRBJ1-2	CASSIGAGEGSFGYTF
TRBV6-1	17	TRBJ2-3	CASSDTARSWGTDTQYF
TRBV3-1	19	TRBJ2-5	CASSQGPFIGGGSQETQYF
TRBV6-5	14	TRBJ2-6	CASRRSAGANVLTF
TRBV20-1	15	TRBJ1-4	CSAYPQDRGNEKLFF
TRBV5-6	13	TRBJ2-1	CASSWETINEQFF
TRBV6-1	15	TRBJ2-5	CASSEARQTRETQYF
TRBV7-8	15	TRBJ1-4	CASSPGWGFNEKLFF
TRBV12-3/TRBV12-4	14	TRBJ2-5	CASSLRTGRETQYF
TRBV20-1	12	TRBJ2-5	CSAPGGRETQYF
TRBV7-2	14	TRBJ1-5	CASSAGSVGQPQHF
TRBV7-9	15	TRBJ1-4	CASSPGGDRDEKLFF
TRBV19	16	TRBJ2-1	CASSIVGSSSYNEQFF
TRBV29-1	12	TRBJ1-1	CSVGIPGPEAFF
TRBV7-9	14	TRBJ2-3	CASSSGAPRYTQYF
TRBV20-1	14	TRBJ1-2	CSADGQGMGDGYTF
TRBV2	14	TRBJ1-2	CASRGTGGSMSYTF
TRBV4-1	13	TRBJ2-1	CASKAPGGREQFF
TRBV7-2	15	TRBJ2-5	CASSPTRTGEETQYF
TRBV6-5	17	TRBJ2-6	CASSSRTRPSGANVLTF
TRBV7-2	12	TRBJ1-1	CASSPSMLQAFF
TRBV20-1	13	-	CSARLTGQETQYF
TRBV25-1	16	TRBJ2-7	CASSDITGGSGSEQYF
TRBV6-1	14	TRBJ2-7	CASRPTGGQYEQYF
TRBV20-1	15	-	CSAGDAGGPIYEQYF
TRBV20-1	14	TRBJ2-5	CSARVGGLQETQYF
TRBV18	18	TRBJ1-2	CASSPKVGGRDLDYGYTF
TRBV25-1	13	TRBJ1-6	CASSDGDREALHF